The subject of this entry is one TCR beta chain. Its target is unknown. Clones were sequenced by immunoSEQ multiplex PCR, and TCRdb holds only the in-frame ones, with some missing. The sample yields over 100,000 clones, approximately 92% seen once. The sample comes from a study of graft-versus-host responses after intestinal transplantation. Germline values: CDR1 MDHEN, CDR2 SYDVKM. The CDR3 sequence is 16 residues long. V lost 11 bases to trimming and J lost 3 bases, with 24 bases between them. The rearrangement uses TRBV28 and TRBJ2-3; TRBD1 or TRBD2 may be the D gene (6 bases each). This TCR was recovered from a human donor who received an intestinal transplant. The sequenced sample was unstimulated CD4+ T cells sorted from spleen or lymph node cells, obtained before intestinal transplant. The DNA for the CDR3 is TGTGCCGGGGGACCATCAGGGGCGCGGGATACAGATACGCAGTATTTT. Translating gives CAGGPSGARDTDTQYF.